The subject of this entry is one T cell receptor (beta chain). Its antigen is still unknown. This specimen belongs to a study of shared clonotypes between healthy human individuals. Points from the study as a whole: Sharing across a few donors was seen in 4.5% to 6.5% of naive CD4 clonotypes. Naive subsets tended to show greater estimated richness than memory subsets.

The repertoire was sequenced with immunoSEQ multiplex PCR; TCRdb's copy has only in-frame clones and lacks some. The sample yields some 690,000 clones, less than 95% seen once. The donor population consisted of healthy HIV-negative adults with no recent acute infections or vaccinations. With CCR7-negative CD45RA+ TemRA cells, CD45RO+ cells were combined in CD8 memory. Input material: memory CD8+ T cells from PBMCs. Subset noted: CD45RO+ cells pooled with CCR7-negative TemRA cells. The receptor was derived from a man aged 18 to 29 in good health. Some clones in this sample may be carry-over from other donors' samples.

The CDR3 DNA is TGTGCCAGCAGCTTAGCGATTCAGGGAATCGACGAGCAGTACTTC. Protein product: CASSLAIQGIDEQYF. The rearrangement joins TRBV7-2 to TRBJ2-7; TRBD1 is a possible D gene (5 bases). The ends were cut back, 0 bases at V and 5 bases at J, with 14 bases in the middle. Germline V gene data show CDR1 as SGHTA and CDR2 as FQGNSA. The CDR3 is 15 residues long.